The rows below give T cell receptor beta chains drawn from one sample of a study of blood T cell repertoires in COVID-19. Measured with immunoSEQ multiplex PCR; TCRdb has only the in-frame clones, and not every one. In the table there are over 55,000 clones, roughly 80% of which are singletons. The source material was PBMCs or T cells enriched from blood (not recorded which). The receptors come from a woman aged 35 to 49 with acute COVID-19. The CDR3 runs from the conserved cysteine through the conserved F or W. D genes are given only for firm matches. A clone size is listed for some rows: how often the clone was seen (once, few, many), or a class if it is expanded.

CDR3 DNA,CDR3 protein,clone size,V gene,D gene,J gene,CDR3 length
TGTGCCAGCAGCTACTTGGGAGGGACTAATGAAAAACTGTTTTTT,CASSYLGGTNEKLFF,.,TRBV6-5,.,TRBJ1-4,15
TGCAGTGCTAGTAGGTGGGACAGCTCGATTCAAAATGGCTACACCTTC,CSASRWDSSIQNGYTF,once,TRBV20-1,TRBD1,TRBJ1-2,16
TGCGCCAGCAGAAAAAGGACAGGGGTTGGGCCCGGGGATTATGAGCAGTTCTTC,CASRKRTGVGPGDYEQFF,.,TRBV5-1,TRBD1,TRBJ2-1,18
TGTGCCATCAGTGAAATCGGGGATATCAACACCGGGGAGCTGTTTTTT,CAISEIGDINTGELFF,few,TRBV10-3,.,TRBJ2-2,16
TGTGCCAGCAGCCAAGCGGTAGCGGGAGTACCAAGCTCCTACAATGAGCAGTTCTTC,CASSQAVAGVPSSYNEQFF,.,TRBV3-1/TRBV3-2,TRBD2,TRBJ2-1,19
TGTGCCAGCAGCTTAGCGCGACAGGCGGTCGCTGAAGCTTTCTTT,CASSLARQAVAEAFF,.,TRBV7-8,.,TRBJ1-1,15
TGCGCCAGCAGCCCCGGGAGTAGCAATCAGCCCCAGCATTTT,CASSPGSSNQPQHF,.,TRBV5-1,.,TRBJ1-5,14
TGTGCCAGCAGTGAAGCAGCGGGGGGCCCAGATACGCAGTATTTT,CASSEAAGGPDTQYF,.,TRBV2,TRBD2,TRBJ2-3,15
TGTGCCAGCAGTTTGTGGACTAGCGGGAGTAGCTCCTACGAGCAGTACTTC,CASSLWTSGSSSYEQYF,many,TRBV28,TRBD2,TRBJ2-7,17
TGTGCCAGCAAAACACAGGGGTTGTTTGGCTACACCTTC,CASKTQGLFGYTF,.,TRBV6-5,TRBD1,TRBJ1-2,13
TGCGCCAGCAGCTTGAGGGGGCCGGATGGCTACACCTTC,CASSLRGPDGYTF,.,TRBV5-1,TRBD1,TRBJ1-2,13
TGTGCCAGCACCCTCTCTCCCGGAGGTCAGTTGGGAGCTTTCTTT,CASTLSPGGQLGAFF,.,TRBV28,.,TRBJ1-1,15
TGTGCCAGCCGACGGGGGGCAGCTGGGATGAACACCGGGGAGCTGTTTTTT,CASRRGAAGMNTGELFF,.,TRBV6-4,.,TRBJ2-2,17
TGTGCCAGCAGCTTATTGGCGGGAGGGCCAGGGACCCAGTACTTC,CASSLLAGGPGTQYF,.,TRBV7-2,TRBD2,TRBJ2-5,15
TGTGCCAGCAGCTTAATCGCGAACACCGGGGAGCTGTTTTTT,CASSLIANTGELFF,.,TRBV7-2,.,TRBJ2-2,14
TGCAGCGTTGGCACAGGGGCTGGAAACACCATATATTTT,CSVGTGAGNTIYF,.,TRBV29-1,TRBD1,TRBJ1-3,13
TGTGCCAGCAGTCAGGGGACGGGTGGCTACACCTTC,CASSQGTGGYTF,once,TRBV6-5,.,TRBJ1-2,12
TGTGCCAGCAGTGATCAGGCAGGAAGGTGGACTGAAGCTTTCTTT,CASSDQAGRWTEAFF,.,TRBV6-1,.,TRBJ1-1,15
TGTGCCAGCACTACTGTAGATACGCAGTATTTT,CASTTVDTQYF,.,TRBV2,.,TRBJ2-3,11
TGTGCCAGTAGAGTCTTCACCGGGACAGGGGGCAGGATGAACACTGAAGCTTTCTTT,CASRVFTGTGGRMNTEAFF,.,TRBV19,TRBD1,TRBJ1-1,19
TGTGCCAGCAGGGCGGGAGGGGAGGGAGAAGCTTTCTTT,CASRAGGEGEAFF,.,TRBV25-1,.,TRBJ1-1,13
TGTGCCATCAGTGAGTTCGGGGAAACACCCCTCCACTTT,CAISEFGETPLHF,once,TRBV10-3,.,TRBJ1-6,13
TGTGCCAGTAGTCTCGGCCCCTGGGGGGAAGAGACCCAGTACTTC,CASSLGPWGEETQYF,.,TRBV19,.,TRBJ2-5,15
TGTGCCAGCAGCCAAGAACTAGCGGGAGCCTCCTACGAGCAGTACTTC,CASSQELAGASYEQYF,once,TRBV3-1/TRBV3-2,TRBD2,TRBJ2-7,16
TGTGCCAGCAGTTTACTAGGGGCGAACACTGAAGCTTTCTTT,CASSLLGANTEAFF,.,TRBV27,.,TRBJ1-1,14
TGTGCCAGCAGCCAAGATCGGGCCAGGGGCACTGAAGCTTTCTTT,CASSQDRARGTEAFF,.,TRBV14,.,TRBJ1-1,15
TGTGCCACCGGGTGGGGCGGGAGTCTCGGGGCTAATGAGCAGTTCTTC,CATGWGGSLGANEQFF,.,TRBV19,TRBD2,TRBJ2-1,16
TGTGCCAGCCGGACAGGGGTAATGACTAACTATGGCTACACCTTC,CASRTGVMTNYGYTF,.,TRBV5-8,TRBD1,TRBJ1-2,15
TGTGCCAGCAGGAACAGTTTATCTGGGGCCAACGTCCTGACTTTC,CASRNSLSGANVLTF,.,TRBV6-5,.,TRBJ2-6,15
TGTGCCAGCAGAACCGGGACAGGGTCCCCCCTCCACTTT,CASRTGTGSPLHF,.,TRBV3-1/TRBV3-2,TRBD1,TRBJ1-6,13
TGCGCCAGCAGCTTGAAAGGGGGCTCCTACAATGAGCAGTTCTTC,CASSLKGGSYNEQFF,few,TRBV5-1,.,TRBJ2-1,15
TGTGCCAGCAGCTTGGTACTCGACAGCACTGAAGCTTTCTTT,CASSLVLDSTEAFF,.,TRBV5-5,.,TRBJ1-1,14
TGTGCCAGCAGTTTAAGGGGCGCGGAGACCCAGTACTTC,CASSLRGAETQYF,.,TRBV28,.,TRBJ2-5,13
TGCGCCAGCAGGTACGGGAGGCCCGGGTGGAATGAGCAGTTCTTC,CASRYGRPGWNEQFF,.,TRBV5-1,TRBD2,TRBJ2-1,15
TGTGCCAGCAGTTTAAGGGGGACGGCTAATGAAAAACTGTTTTTT,CASSLRGTANEKLFF,.,TRBV28,.,TRBJ1-4,15
TGTGCCAGCAGTACATTAGCGGTAGCCTCCTACGAGCAGTACTTC,CASSTLAVASYEQYF,.,TRBV27,.,TRBJ2-7,15
TGTGCCAGCAGTTTATTACAGGGGCCCTACGAGCAGTACTTC,CASSLLQGPYEQYF,once,TRBV28,TRBD1,TRBJ2-7,14
TGTGCCAGCAGTCCTCCGCCAGGCTGGCACGAGCAGTACTTC,CASSPPPGWHEQYF,.,TRBV6-5,.,TRBJ2-7,14
TGCGCCAGCAGCATAGGACAGGGGAAAAATGAAAAACTGTTTTTT,CASSIGQGKNEKLFF,.,TRBV5-1,TRBD1,TRBJ1-4,15
TGCGCCAGCAGCTTGGAAAGGGGGAATCGAGGCTACACCTTC,CASSLERGNRGYTF,.,TRBV5-1,.,TRBJ1-2,14
TGCGCCAGCAGTGAGTCCCCAGGACATCACGATAATGAAAAACTGTTTTTT,CASSESPGHHDNEKLFF,.,TRBV10-1,.,TRBJ1-4,17
TGCAGCGTTGAAACTAGCGGGATTGGCAATGAGCAGTTCTTC,CSVETSGIGNEQFF,.,TRBV29-1,TRBD2,TRBJ2-1,14
TGTGCCAGCAGTCAAAGCAGGGGAACGCTGTTTTTT,CASSQSRGTLFF,.,TRBV27,.,TRBJ1-4,12
TGTGCCTGGAGTCCCGGGACAGGGGTTGAAAAACTGTTTTTT,CAWSPGTGVEKLFF,.,TRBV30,TRBD1,TRBJ1-4,14
TGTGCCACCAACCCGACAGGGTCGGAAAATTCACCCCTCCACTTT,CATNPTGSENSPLHF,.,TRBV15,TRBD1,TRBJ1-6,15